This entry is about one TCR beta chain. Data came from immunoSEQ multiplex PCR; TCRdb stores just in-frame clones and leaves some out. Counted here are 70,000 to 80,000 clones, more than 75% occurring once; the ten biggest clones make up more than 20%. Trimming took off 6 bases at V and 4 bases at J, with 18 bases between the two ends. Germline CDR1 reads MDHEN; CDR2 reads SYDVKM. CDR3 length: 16 residues. This record belongs to a study of T cells in localized non-small cell lung cancer. The sample here was peripheral blood, taken before any cancer treatment. This sequence originates from a woman aged 40-75 years with stage I squamous cell lung carcinoma. The chain has TRBV28 and TRBJ1-4; D is possibly TRBD1 (5 bases). CDR3 DNA sequence: TGTGCCAGCAGGAGCCCCCGCCGGGACCATAATGAAAAACTGTTTTTT. Encoded protein: CASRSPRRDHNEKLFF.